The rows below give T cell receptor beta chains drawn from one sample of a study of glioma-infiltrating T cells after dendritic cell vaccination. TCRdb keeps only in-frame clones here, not all; method: immunoSEQ multiplex PCR. This table has 75,000 to 95,000 clones, roughly 87% appearing once. The source was blood, collected after dendritic cell vaccination. Receptors were obtained from a human donor with glioblastoma. Both conserved end residues are part of each CDR3. D genes are given only for firm matches. For some rows the clone size is stated as once, few or many, or as a class when expanded; others skip it.

clone_size: .; d_call: .; j_call: TRBJ2-5; v_call: TRBV10-3; cdr3_nt: TGTGCCATCAGTGTTGAGTTCGGAGAGACCCAGTACTTC; cdr3_aa: CAISVEFGETQYF
clone_size: .; d_call: TRBD2; j_call: TRBJ2-7; v_call: TRBV10-1; cdr3_nt: TGCGCCAGCAGTAGCGGGAGGCGAGTAGACGAGCAGTACTTC; cdr3_aa: CASSSGRRVDEQYF
clone_size: .; d_call: .; j_call: TRBJ2-7; v_call: TRBV7-2; cdr3_nt: TGTGCCAGCAGCTTAGGGGAGAACCCTATTAGTGCCTACGAGCAGTACTTC; cdr3_aa: CASSLGENPISAYEQYF
clone_size: .; d_call: TRBD1; j_call: TRBJ2-7; v_call: TRBV15; cdr3_nt: TGTGCCACCAGCAGGGCGGGGACAGGGAGCTACGAGCAGTACTTC; cdr3_aa: CATSRAGTGSYEQYF
clone_size: .; d_call: .; j_call: TRBJ1-2; v_call: TRBV6-5; cdr3_nt: TGTGCCAGCACCGGTGGTACTAACTATGGCTACACCTTC; cdr3_aa: CASTGGTNYGYTF
clone_size: .; d_call: TRBD1; j_call: TRBJ2-1; v_call: TRBV15; cdr3_nt: TGTGCCACCAGCATGTGGGGCAGGGGGAATGAGCAGTTCTTC; cdr3_aa: CATSMWGRGNEQFF
clone_size: once; d_call: TRBD1; j_call: TRBJ2-3; v_call: TRBV4-1; cdr3_nt: TGCGCCAGCAGCCGACAGGGTGGTAGGGATACGCAGTATTTT; cdr3_aa: CASSRQGGRDTQYF
clone_size: .; d_call: .; j_call: TRBJ2-3; v_call: TRBV6-1; cdr3_nt: TGTGCCAGCAGTGAACAGAAGACAGATACGCAGTATTTT; cdr3_aa: CASSEQKTDTQYF
clone_size: .; d_call: .; j_call: TRBJ1-3; v_call: TRBV29-1; cdr3_nt: TGCAGCGTGAGGAGCTCTGGAAACACCATATATTTT; cdr3_aa: CSVRSSGNTIYF
clone_size: .; d_call: TRBD2; j_call: TRBJ2-1; v_call: TRBV19; cdr3_nt: TGTGCCAGTAGTATTCCCTGGGGGAGCGGGAGCTACAATGAGCAGTTCTTC; cdr3_aa: CASSIPWGSGSYNEQFF
clone_size: .; d_call: TRBD1; j_call: TRBJ1-2; v_call: TRBV13; cdr3_nt: TGTGCCAGCAGCTTAGTAGGGCAGGGGGCCGGCTATGGCTACACCTTC; cdr3_aa: CASSLVGQGAGYGYTF
clone_size: .; d_call: TRBD2; j_call: TRBJ2-4; v_call: TRBV6-5; cdr3_nt: TGTGCCAGCAGTTACGGGCGGGGGGGAAACATTCAGTACTTC; cdr3_aa: CASSYGRGGNIQYF
clone_size: .; d_call: TRBD1; j_call: TRBJ2-7; v_call: TRBV19; cdr3_nt: TGTGCCAGTAGCCCCCCGGGACAGTACGAGCAGTACTTC; cdr3_aa: CASSPPGQYEQYF
clone_size: .; d_call: TRBD2; j_call: TRBJ2-7; v_call: TRBV7-2; cdr3_nt: TGTGCCAGCAGCTTAGCGCACGGGGGGGGATACGAGCAGTACTTC; cdr3_aa: CASSLAHGGGYEQYF
clone_size: .; d_call: TRBD2; j_call: TRBJ2-2; v_call: TRBV7-3; cdr3_nt: TGTGCCAGCAGCTTGGGCGGGAGGGACACCGGGGAGCTGTTTTTT; cdr3_aa: CASSLGGRDTGELFF
clone_size: .; d_call: TRBD2; j_call: TRBJ2-5; v_call: TRBV5-1; cdr3_nt: TGCGCCAGCAGCTTTTTTAGCGGGAAAGAGACCCAGTACTTC; cdr3_aa: CASSFFSGKETQYF
clone_size: .; d_call: TRBD1; j_call: TRBJ2-2; v_call: TRBV9; cdr3_nt: TGTGCCAGCAGCGTAGGGGGTGGGACAGGGCCCACGGGGGAGCTGTTTTTT; cdr3_aa: CASSVGGGTGPTGELFF
clone_size: few; d_call: .; j_call: TRBJ2-1; v_call: TRBV6-6; cdr3_nt: TGTGCCAGCAGACCCACAGGCGCCAGCTCCTACAATGAGCAGTTCTTC; cdr3_aa: CASRPTGASSYNEQFF
clone_size: .; d_call: .; j_call: TRBJ1-4; v_call: TRBV7-6; cdr3_nt: TGTGCCAGCAGCTCAGGGGCGGGGGCTAATGAAAAACTGTTTTTT; cdr3_aa: CASSSGAGANEKLFF
clone_size: .; d_call: .; j_call: TRBJ1-2; v_call: TRBV7-2; cdr3_nt: TGTGCCAGCAGCCGTCTCCTGGGCTACACCTTC; cdr3_aa: CASSRLLGYTF
clone_size: .; d_call: .; j_call: TRBJ1-3; v_call: TRBV30; cdr3_nt: TGTGCCTGGAGGGCAGACAGGAGTGGAAACACCATATATTTT; cdr3_aa: CAWRADRSGNTIYF
clone_size: .; d_call: .; j_call: TRBJ1-1; v_call: TRBV6-5; cdr3_nt: TGTGCCAGCAGTTTTACAGGGAGGAACACTGAAGCTTTCTTT; cdr3_aa: CASSFTGRNTEAFF
clone_size: .; d_call: .; j_call: TRBJ1-2; v_call: TRBV29-1; cdr3_nt: TGCAGCGTTGAGCCCGGAGACTATGGCTACACCTTC; cdr3_aa: CSVEPGDYGYTF
clone_size: .; d_call: TRBD1; j_call: TRBJ2-7; v_call: TRBV5-6; cdr3_nt: TGCGCCAGCAGCAACCGGGACAGGGGGATCTCCTACGAGCAGTACTTC; cdr3_aa: CASSNRDRGISYEQYF
clone_size: .; d_call: TRBD1; j_call: TRBJ2-7; v_call: TRBV11-2; cdr3_nt: TGTGCCAGCAGCTTCGGGACAGGGAGATACGAGCAGTACTTC; cdr3_aa: CASSFGTGRYEQYF
clone_size: .; d_call: .; j_call: TRBJ1-4; v_call: TRBV6-5; cdr3_nt: TGTGCCAGCAGTTACTTGAGTGGAAAACTGTTTTTT; cdr3_aa: CASSYLSGKLFF
clone_size: .; d_call: .; j_call: TRBJ1-4; v_call: TRBV6-1; cdr3_nt: TGTGCCAGCAGTGAAGGACAGCGCCTTGAAAAACTGTTTTTT; cdr3_aa: CASSEGQRLEKLFF
clone_size: few; d_call: .; j_call: TRBJ2-7; v_call: TRBV5-8; cdr3_nt: TGTGCCAGCAGCAAGCTGACAGGCGGAGGCTCCTACGAGCAGTACTTC; cdr3_aa: CASSKLTGGGSYEQYF
clone_size: .; d_call: .; j_call: TRBJ2-6; v_call: TRBV5-5; cdr3_nt: TGTGCCAGCAGGAATAGGGGGTCTGGGGCCAACGTCCTGACTTTC; cdr3_aa: CASRNRGSGANVLTF
clone_size: .; d_call: .; j_call: TRBJ1-5; v_call: TRBV25-1; cdr3_nt: TGTGCCAGCAGGACCTCTGGGCAGGGAAATACTAAGCCCCAGCATTTT; cdr3_aa: CASRTSGQGNTKPQHF
clone_size: .; d_call: TRBD1; j_call: TRBJ1-2; v_call: TRBV6-6; cdr3_nt: TGTGCCAGCAGCCCACCCGACAGGGAGGATGGCTACACCTTC; cdr3_aa: CASSPPDREDGYTF
clone_size: .; d_call: .; j_call: TRBJ2-6; v_call: TRBV5-1; cdr3_nt: TGCGCCAGCAGCTTGGGGCCCTCTGGGGCCAACGTCCTGACTTTC; cdr3_aa: CASSLGPSGANVLTF
clone_size: .; d_call: TRBD1; j_call: TRBJ1-1; v_call: TRBV10-3; cdr3_nt: TGTGCCATCAGTACAGGGGGGTTGAACACTGAAGCTTTCTTT; cdr3_aa: CAISTGGLNTEAFF
clone_size: .; d_call: TRBD1; j_call: TRBJ1-2; v_call: TRBV7-2; cdr3_nt: TGTGCCAGCAGCTCGGACAGGGGTGGTGGCTACACCTTC; cdr3_aa: CASSSDRGGGYTF
clone_size: few; d_call: .; j_call: TRBJ1-4; v_call: TRBV19; cdr3_nt: TGTGCCAGTAGTATCGGGCGCGGGACTAATGAAAAACTGTTTTTT; cdr3_aa: CASSIGRGTNEKLFF
clone_size: .; d_call: .; j_call: TRBJ2-3; v_call: TRBV5-1; cdr3_nt: TGCGCCAGCAGCCTACTTGAGGGCTATAGCACAGATACGCAGTATTTT; cdr3_aa: CASSLLEGYSTDTQYF
clone_size: .; d_call: .; j_call: TRBJ2-3; v_call: TRBV5-4; cdr3_nt: TGTGCCAGCAGCGGGGAGTTGGGGCGGGGACTCCTTCCGTATTTT; cdr3_aa: CASSGELGRGLLPYF
clone_size: .; d_call: TRBD1; j_call: TRBJ1-4; v_call: TRBV11-1; cdr3_nt: TGTGCCAGCAGCCTAACCCGACAGGGTCCTGAAAAACTGTTTTTT; cdr3_aa: CASSLTRQGPEKLFF
clone_size: .; d_call: TRBD1; j_call: TRBJ2-7; v_call: TRBV10-2; cdr3_nt: TGCGCCAGCCGGATAGGAAACAGGGGGCGCGACGAGCAGTACTTC; cdr3_aa: CASRIGNRGRDEQYF
clone_size: .; d_call: TRBD1; j_call: TRBJ2-2; v_call: TRBV6-6; cdr3_nt: TGTGCCAGCAGTTACCCGGGACAGGGTGGGAGTAGGGAGCTGTTTTTT; cdr3_aa: CASSYPGQGGSRELFF
clone_size: .; d_call: TRBD1; j_call: TRBJ2-7; v_call: TRBV5-5; cdr3_nt: TGTGCCAGCAGCTTGGGGCCGGGACAGCCTTACGAGCAGTACTTC; cdr3_aa: CASSLGPGQPYEQYF
clone_size: .; d_call: .; j_call: TRBJ1-2; v_call: TRBV19; cdr3_nt: TGTGCCAGCCCTAACAGGGCTACTAACTATGGCTACACCTTC; cdr3_aa: CASPNRATNYGYTF
clone_size: .; d_call: TRBD1; j_call: TRBJ2-7; v_call: TRBV4-2; cdr3_nt: TGTGCCAGCAGCCAGGCAGGACAGGGATACGAGCAGTACTTC; cdr3_aa: CASSQAGQGYEQYF
clone_size: few; d_call: .; j_call: TRBJ1-1; v_call: TRBV7-2; cdr3_nt: TGTGCCAGCAGCCCAACACGGAACACTGAAGCTTTCTTT; cdr3_aa: CASSPTRNTEAFF
clone_size: .; d_call: TRBD2; j_call: TRBJ2-1; v_call: TRBV28; cdr3_nt: TGTGCCAGCAGTTTTTCGGGGGCTAGCGGGAGAAATGAGCAGTTCTTC; cdr3_aa: CASSFSGASGRNEQFF
clone_size: once; d_call: .; j_call: TRBJ1-2; v_call: TRBV7-9; cdr3_nt: TGTGCCAGCAGCTCTTCAGGGGTTAACTATGGCTACACCTTC; cdr3_aa: CASSSSGVNYGYTF
clone_size: .; d_call: TRBD1; j_call: TRBJ1-5; v_call: TRBV2; cdr3_nt: TGTGCCAGCACAGGACAGGCCAATCAGCCCCAGCATTTT; cdr3_aa: CASTGQANQPQHF
clone_size: few; d_call: .; j_call: TRBJ2-7; v_call: TRBV19; cdr3_nt: TGTGCCAGTAGTATACGGACAGGGAGGGATGAGCAGTACTTC; cdr3_aa: CASSIRTGRDEQYF
clone_size: .; d_call: TRBD2; j_call: TRBJ2-3; v_call: TRBV5-1; cdr3_nt: TGCGCCAGCAGCTTGCTAGCGGGGGGTGCAGATACGCAGTATTTT; cdr3_aa: CASSLLAGGADTQYF
clone_size: .; d_call: .; j_call: TRBJ2-2; v_call: TRBV6-1; cdr3_nt: TGTGTCATTACTAAGGGGCAGGCGAACACCGGGGAGCTGTTTTTT; cdr3_aa: CVITKGQANTGELFF
clone_size: once; d_call: .; j_call: TRBJ2-5; v_call: TRBV9; cdr3_nt: TGTGCCAGCAGCGACAGCGGGTGGAGAGAGACCCAGTACTTC; cdr3_aa: CASSDSGWRETQYF
clone_size: .; d_call: TRBD2; j_call: TRBJ2-1; v_call: TRBV5-4; cdr3_nt: TGTGCCAGCAGCTTGGGGACTAGCAGGCTCTACAATGAGCAGTTCTTC; cdr3_aa: CASSLGTSRLYNEQFF
clone_size: .; d_call: .; j_call: TRBJ1-6; v_call: TRBV5-5; cdr3_nt: TGTGCCAGCTGGGGGGGGAGCTCCTATAATTCACCCCTCCACTTT; cdr3_aa: CASWGGSSYNSPLHF
clone_size: .; d_call: .; j_call: TRBJ1-1; v_call: TRBV5-6; cdr3_nt: TGTGCCACCAAGGAGGTCGGGGGGAACACTGAAGCTTTCTTT; cdr3_aa: CATKEVGGNTEAFF
clone_size: .; d_call: TRBD2; j_call: TRBJ2-1; v_call: TRBV9; cdr3_nt: TGTGCCAGCAGCCCCCCGGGACTAGTAGGTAATGAGCAGTTCTTC; cdr3_aa: CASSPPGLVGNEQFF